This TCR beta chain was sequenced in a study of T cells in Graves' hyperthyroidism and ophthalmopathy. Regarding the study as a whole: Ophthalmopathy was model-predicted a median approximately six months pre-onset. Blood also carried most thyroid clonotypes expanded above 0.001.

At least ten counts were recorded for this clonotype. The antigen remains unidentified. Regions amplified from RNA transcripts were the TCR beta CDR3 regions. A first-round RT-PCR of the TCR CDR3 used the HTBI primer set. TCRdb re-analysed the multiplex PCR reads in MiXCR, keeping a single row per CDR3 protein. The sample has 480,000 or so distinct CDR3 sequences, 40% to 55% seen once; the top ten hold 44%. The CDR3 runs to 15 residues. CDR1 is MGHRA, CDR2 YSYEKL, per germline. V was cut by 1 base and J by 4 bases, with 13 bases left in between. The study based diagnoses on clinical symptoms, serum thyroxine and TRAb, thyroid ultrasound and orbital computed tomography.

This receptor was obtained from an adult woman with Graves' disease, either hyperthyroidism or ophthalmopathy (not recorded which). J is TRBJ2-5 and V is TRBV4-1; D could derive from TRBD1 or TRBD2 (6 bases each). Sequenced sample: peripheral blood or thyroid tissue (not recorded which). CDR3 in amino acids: CASSQVWGARETQYF. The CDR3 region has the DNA TGCGCCAGCAGCCAAGTCTGGGGGGCGAGAGAGACCCAGTACTTC.